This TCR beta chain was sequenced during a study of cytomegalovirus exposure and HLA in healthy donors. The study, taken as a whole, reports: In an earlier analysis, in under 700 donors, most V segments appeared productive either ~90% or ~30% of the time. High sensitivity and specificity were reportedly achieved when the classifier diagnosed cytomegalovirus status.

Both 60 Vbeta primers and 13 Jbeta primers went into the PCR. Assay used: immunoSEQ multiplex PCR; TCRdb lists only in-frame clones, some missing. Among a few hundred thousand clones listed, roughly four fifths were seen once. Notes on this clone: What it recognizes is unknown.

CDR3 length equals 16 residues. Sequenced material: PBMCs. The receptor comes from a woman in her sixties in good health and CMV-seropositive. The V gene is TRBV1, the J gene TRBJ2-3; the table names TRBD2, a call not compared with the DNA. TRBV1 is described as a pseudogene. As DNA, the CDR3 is TGCACCAGCAGCCAAGGAGCTAGCGGGGGTTCAGATACGCAGTATTTT. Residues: CTSSQGASGGSDTQYF.